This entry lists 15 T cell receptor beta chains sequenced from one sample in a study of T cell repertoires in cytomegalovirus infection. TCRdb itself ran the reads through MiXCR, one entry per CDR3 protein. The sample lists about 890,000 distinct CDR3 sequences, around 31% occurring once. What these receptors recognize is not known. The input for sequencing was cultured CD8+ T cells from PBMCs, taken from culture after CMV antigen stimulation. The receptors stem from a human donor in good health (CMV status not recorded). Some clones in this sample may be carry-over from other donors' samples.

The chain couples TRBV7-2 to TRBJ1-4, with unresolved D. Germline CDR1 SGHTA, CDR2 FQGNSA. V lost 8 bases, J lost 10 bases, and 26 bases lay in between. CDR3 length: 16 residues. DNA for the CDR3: TGTGCCAGCTCTCAGACCCACCGCAGCCGAATAAGAAAACTGTTTTTT. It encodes CASSQTHRSRIRKLFF.

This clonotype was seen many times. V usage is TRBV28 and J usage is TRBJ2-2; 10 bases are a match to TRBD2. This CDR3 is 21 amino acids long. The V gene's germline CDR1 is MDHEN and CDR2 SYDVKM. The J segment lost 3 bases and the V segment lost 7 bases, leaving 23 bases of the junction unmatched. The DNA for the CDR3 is TGTGCCAGCAACTTCCCCTCCCGGGACAGAAGCGGGGGGGCACACACCGGGGAGCTGTTTTTT. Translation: CASNFPSRDRSGGAHTGELFF.

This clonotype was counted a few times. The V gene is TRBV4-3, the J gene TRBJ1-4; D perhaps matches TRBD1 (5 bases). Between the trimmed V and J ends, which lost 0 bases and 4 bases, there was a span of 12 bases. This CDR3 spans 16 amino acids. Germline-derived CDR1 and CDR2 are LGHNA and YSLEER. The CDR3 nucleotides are TGCGCCAGCAGCCAAGATCCCGGACAACATAATGAAAAACTGTTTTTT. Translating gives CASSQDPGQHNEKLFF.

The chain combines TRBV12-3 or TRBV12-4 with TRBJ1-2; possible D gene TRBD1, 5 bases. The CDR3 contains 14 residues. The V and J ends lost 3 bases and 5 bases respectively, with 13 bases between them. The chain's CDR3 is CASSLRGAFYGYTF. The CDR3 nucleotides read TGTGCCAGCAGTTTGCGGGGCGCGTTTTATGGCTACACCTTC.

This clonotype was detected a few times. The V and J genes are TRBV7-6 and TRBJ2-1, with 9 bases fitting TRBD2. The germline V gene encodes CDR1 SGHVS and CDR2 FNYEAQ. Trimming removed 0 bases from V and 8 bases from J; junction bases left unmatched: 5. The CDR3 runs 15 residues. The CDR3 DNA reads TGTGCCAGCAGCTTAGCCAGCGGCGGGAGGGATGAGCAGTTCTTC. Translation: CASSLASGGRDEQFF.

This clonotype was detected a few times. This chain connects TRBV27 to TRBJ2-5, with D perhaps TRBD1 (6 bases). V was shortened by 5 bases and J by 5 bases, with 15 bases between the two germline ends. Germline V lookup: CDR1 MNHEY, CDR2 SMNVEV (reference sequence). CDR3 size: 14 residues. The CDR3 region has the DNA TGTGCCAGCAGTCCGGGACACCTGGTCGAGACCCAGTACTTC. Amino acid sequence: CASSPGHLVETQYF.

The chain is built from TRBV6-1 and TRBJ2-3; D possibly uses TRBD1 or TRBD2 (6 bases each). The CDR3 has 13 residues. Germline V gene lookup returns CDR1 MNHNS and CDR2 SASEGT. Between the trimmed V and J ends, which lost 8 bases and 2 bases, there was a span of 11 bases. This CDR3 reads CASGGLSTDTQYF. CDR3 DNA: TGTGCCAGCGGGGGGCTCTCCACAGATACGCAGTATTTT.

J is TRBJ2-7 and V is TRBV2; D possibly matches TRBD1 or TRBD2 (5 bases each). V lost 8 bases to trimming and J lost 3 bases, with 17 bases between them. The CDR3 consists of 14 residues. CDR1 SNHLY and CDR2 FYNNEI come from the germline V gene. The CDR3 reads CASWDHPRGYEQYV. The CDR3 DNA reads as TGTGCCAGCTGGGACCATCCAAGGGGCTACGAGCAGTACGTC.

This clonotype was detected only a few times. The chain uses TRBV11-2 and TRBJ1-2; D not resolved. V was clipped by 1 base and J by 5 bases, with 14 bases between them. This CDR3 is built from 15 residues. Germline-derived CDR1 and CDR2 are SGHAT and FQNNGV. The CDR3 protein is CASSLGLGLRYGYTF. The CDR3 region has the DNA TGTGCCAGCAGCTTAGGGCTGGGCCTTCGATATGGCTACACCTTC.

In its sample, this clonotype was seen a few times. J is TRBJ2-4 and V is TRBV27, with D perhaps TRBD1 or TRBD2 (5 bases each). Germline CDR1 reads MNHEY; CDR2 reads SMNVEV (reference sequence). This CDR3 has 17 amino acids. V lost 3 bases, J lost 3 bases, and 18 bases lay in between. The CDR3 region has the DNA TGTGCCAGCAGTTTCCGGGACCATTCCGGTGGCAAAAACATTCAGTACTTC. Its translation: CASSFRDHSGGKNIQYF.

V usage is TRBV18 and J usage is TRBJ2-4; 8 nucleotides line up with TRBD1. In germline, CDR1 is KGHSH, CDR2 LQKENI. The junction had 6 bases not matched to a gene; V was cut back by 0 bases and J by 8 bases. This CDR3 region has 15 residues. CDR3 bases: TGTGCCAGCTCACCACCGGTCCAGGGGGCGGACATTCAGTACTTC. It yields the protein CASSPPVQGADIQYF.

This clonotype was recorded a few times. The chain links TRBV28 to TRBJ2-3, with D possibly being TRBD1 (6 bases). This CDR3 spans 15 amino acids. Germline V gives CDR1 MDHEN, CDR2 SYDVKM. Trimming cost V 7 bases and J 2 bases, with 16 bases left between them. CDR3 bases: TGTGCCAGCACCCTAGGACAGACTTACACAGATACGCAGTATTTT. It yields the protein CASTLGQTYTDTQYF.

CDR3 protein: CASSLGPVFPDTQYF. CDR3 coding DNA: TGTGCCAGCAGCTTGGGGCCGGTCTTTCCGGATACGCAGTATTTT. The rearrangement links TRBV5-8 to TRBJ2-3; D uncertain. The CDR3 runs 15 residues. Trimming removed 0 bases at V and 6 bases at J, with 14 bases between. From germline, CDR1 is SGHTS and CDR2 YDEGEE.

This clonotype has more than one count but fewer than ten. CDR3 bases: TGTGCCAGCAGTCCGACAACTTCTGGAACCTACGAGCAGTACTTC. Translation: CASSPTTSGTYEQYF. The rearrangement joins TRBV12-3 or TRBV12-4 to TRBJ2-7; the D is unclear. With 5 bases removed from V and 2 bases from J, the gap between germline ends came to 16 bases. CDR3 size: 15 residues.

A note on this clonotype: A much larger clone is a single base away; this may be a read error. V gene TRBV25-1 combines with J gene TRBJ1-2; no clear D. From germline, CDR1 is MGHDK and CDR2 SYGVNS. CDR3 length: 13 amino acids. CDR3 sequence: CANSAGRLLGYTF. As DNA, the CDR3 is TGTGCCAACAGTGCAGGCAGGCTTCTCGGCTACACCTTC.